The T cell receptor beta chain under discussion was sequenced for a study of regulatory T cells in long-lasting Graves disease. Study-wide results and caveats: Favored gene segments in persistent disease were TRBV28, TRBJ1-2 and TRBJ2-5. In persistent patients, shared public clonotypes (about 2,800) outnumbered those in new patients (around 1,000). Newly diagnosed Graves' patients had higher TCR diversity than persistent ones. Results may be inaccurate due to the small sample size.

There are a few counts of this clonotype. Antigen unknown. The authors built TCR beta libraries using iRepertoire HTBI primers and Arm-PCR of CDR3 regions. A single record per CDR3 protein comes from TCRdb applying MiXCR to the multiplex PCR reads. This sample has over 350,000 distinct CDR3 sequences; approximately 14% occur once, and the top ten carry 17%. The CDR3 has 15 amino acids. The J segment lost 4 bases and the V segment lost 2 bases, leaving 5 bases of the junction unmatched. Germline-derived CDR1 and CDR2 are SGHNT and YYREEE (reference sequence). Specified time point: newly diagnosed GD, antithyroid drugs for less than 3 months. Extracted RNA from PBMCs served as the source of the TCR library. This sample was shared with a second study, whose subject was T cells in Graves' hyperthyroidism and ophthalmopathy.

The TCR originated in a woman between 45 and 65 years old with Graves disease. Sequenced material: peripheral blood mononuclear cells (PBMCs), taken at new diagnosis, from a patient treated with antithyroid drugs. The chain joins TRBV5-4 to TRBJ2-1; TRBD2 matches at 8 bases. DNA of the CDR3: TGTGCCAGCAGCTTCTCTAGCGGGCTATACAATGAGCAGTTCTTC. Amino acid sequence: CASSFSSGLYNEQFF. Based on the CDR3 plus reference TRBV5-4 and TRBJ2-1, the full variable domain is ETGVTQSPTHLIKTRGQQVTLRCSSQSGHNTVSWYQQALGQGPQFIFQYYREEENGRGNFPPRFSGLQFPNYSSELNVNALELDDSALYLCASSFSSGLYNEQFFGPGTRLTVL.